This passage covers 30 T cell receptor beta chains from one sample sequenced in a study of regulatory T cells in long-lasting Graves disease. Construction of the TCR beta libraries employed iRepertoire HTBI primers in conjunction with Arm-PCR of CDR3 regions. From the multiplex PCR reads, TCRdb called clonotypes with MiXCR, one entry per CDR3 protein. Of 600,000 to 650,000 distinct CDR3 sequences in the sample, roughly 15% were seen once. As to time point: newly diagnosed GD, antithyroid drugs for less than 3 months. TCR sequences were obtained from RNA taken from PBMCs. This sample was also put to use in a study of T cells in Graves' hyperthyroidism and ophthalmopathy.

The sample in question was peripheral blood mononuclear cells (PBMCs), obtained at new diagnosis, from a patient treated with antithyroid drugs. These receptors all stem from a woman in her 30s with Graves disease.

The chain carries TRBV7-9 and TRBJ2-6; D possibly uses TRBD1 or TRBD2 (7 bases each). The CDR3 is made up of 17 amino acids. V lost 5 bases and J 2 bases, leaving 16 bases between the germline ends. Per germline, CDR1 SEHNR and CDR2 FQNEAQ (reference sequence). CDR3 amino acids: CASSASPGGAGANVLTF. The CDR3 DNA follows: TGTGCCAGCAGCGCCTCCCCAGGGGGGGCTGGGGCCAACGTCCTGACTTTC.

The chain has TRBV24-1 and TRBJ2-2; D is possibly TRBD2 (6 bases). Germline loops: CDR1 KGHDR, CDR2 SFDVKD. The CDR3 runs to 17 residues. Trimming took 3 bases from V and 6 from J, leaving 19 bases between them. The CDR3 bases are TGTGCCACCAGTGATCCCCCTGGCCGGCCGGGGGCCGGGGAGCTGTTTTTT. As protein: CATSDPPGRPGAGELFF.

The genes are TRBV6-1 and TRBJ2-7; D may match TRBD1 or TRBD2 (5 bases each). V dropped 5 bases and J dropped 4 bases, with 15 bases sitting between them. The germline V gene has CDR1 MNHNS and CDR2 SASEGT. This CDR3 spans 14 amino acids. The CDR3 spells CASSWQGGRYEQYF. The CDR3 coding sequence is TGTGCCAGCAGTTGGCAGGGCGGGCGTTACGAGCAGTACTTC.

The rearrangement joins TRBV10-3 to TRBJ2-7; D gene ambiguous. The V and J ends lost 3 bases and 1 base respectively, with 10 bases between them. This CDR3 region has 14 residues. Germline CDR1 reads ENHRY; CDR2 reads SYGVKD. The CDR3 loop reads CAISEGLGSYEQYF. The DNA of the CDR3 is TGTGCCATCAGTGAAGGGCTGGGTTCCTACGAGCAGTACTTC.

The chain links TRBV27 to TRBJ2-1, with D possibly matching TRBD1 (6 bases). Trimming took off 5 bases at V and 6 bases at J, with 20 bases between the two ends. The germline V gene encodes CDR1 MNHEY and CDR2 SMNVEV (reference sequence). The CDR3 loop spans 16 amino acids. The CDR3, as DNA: TGTGCCAGCAGTCCCGGGACACCTGAGGGGGTCAATGAGCAGTTCTTC. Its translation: CASSPGTPEGVNEQFF.

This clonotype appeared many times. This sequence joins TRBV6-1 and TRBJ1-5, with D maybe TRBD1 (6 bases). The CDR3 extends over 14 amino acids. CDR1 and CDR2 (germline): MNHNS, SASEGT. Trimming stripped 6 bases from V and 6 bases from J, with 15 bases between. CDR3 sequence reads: CASRDRQVGQPQHF. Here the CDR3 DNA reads TGTGCCAGCAGGGACAGACAGGTCGGTCAGCCCCAGCATTTT.

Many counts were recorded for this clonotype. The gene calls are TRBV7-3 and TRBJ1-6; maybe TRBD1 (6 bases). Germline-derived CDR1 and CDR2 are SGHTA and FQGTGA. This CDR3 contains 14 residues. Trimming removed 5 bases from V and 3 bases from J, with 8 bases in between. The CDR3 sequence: CASSQQGYNSPLHF. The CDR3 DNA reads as TGTGCCAGCAGCCAACAGGGCTATAATTCACCCCTCCACTTT.

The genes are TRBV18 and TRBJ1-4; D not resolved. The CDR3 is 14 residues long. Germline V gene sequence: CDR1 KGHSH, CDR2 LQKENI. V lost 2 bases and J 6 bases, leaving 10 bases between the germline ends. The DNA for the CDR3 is TGTGCCAGCTCACCAGACCAGGATTATGAAAAACTGTTTTTT. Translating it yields CASSPDQDYEKLFF.

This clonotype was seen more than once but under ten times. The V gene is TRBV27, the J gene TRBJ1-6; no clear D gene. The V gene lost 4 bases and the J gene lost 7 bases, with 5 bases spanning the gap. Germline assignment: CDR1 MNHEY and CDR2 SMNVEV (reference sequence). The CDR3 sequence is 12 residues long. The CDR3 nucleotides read TGTGCCAGCAGTTATGGGAATTCACCCCTCCACTTT. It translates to CASSYGNSPLHF.

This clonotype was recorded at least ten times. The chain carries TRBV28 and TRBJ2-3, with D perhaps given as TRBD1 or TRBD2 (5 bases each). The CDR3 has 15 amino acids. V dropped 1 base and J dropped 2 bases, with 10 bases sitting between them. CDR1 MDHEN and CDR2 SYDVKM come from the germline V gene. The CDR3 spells CASSLLVGVTDTQYF. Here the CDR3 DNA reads TGTGCCAGCAGTTTATTGGTGGGGGTCACAGATACGCAGTATTTT.

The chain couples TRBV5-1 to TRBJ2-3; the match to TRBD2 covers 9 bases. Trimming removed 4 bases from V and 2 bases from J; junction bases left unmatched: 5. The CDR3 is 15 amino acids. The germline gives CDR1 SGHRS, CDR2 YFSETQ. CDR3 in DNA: TGCGCCAGCAGCCTTCCTAGCGGGAACACAGATACGCAGTATTTT. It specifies CASSLPSGNTDTQYF.

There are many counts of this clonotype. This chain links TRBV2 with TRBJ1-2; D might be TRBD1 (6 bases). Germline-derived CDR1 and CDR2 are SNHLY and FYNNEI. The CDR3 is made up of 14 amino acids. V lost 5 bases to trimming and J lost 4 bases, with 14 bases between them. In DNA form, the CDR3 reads TGTGCCAGCAGTCCCCGGGGGGCTACCTATGGCTACACCTTC. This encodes CASSPRGATYGYTF.

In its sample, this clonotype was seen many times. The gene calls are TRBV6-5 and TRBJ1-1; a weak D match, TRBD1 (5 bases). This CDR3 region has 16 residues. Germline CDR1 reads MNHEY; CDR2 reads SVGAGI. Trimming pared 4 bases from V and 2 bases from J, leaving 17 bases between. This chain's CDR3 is CASSSGIGGGNTEAFF. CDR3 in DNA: TGTGCCAGCAGTTCGGGGATTGGGGGAGGAAACACTGAAGCTTTCTTT.

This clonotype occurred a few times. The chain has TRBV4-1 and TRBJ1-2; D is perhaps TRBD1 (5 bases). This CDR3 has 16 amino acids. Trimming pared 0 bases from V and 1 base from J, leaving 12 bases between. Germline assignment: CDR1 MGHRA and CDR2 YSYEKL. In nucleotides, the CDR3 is TGCGCCAGCAGCCAAGAAACAGGATCCTTTAACTATGGCTACACCTTC. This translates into CASSQETGSFNYGYTF.

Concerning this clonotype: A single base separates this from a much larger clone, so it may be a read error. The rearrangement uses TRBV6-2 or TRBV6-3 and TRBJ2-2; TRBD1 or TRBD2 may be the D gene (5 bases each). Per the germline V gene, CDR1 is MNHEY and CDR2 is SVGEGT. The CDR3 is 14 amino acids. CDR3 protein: CASRLGTNTGELVF. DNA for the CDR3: TGTGCCAGCAGGTTAGGGACCAACACCGGGGAGCTGGTTTTT.

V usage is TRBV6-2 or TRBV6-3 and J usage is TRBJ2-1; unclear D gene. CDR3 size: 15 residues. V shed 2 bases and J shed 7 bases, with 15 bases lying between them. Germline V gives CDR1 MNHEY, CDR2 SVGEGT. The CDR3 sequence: CASSYMIVRDNEQFF. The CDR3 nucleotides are TGTGCCAGCAGTTACATGATAGTCAGAGATAATGAGCAGTTCTTC.

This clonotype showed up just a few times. In nucleotides, the CDR3 is TGTGCCAGCAGTTTAGCAGGCAGGGGCTATGGCTACACCTTC. Residues: CASSLAGRGYGYTF. The chain couples TRBV28 to TRBJ1-2; D might be TRBD1 (6 bases). The CDR3 is 14 amino acids. V was cut by 2 bases and J by 4 bases, with 11 bases left in between. CDR1 MDHEN and CDR2 SYDVKM come from the germline V gene.

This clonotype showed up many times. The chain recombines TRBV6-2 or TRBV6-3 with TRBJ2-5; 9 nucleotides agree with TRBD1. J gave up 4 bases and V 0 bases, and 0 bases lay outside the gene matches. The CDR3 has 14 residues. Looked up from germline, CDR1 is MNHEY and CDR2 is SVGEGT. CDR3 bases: TGTGCCAGCAGTTACTCGGGACAGGGAGAGACCCAGTACTTC. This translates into CASSYSGQGETQYF.

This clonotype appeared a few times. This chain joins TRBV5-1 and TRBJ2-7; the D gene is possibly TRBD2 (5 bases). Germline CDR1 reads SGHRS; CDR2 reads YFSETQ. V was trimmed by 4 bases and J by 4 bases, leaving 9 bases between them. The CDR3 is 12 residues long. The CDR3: CASSGSGYEQYF. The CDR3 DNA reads TGCGCCAGCAGCGGAAGCGGATACGAGCAGTACTTC.

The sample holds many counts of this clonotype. The CDR3 region has the DNA TGTGCCAGCAGGAGGTTGGAGTATAGCAATCAGCCCCAGCATTTT. It specifies CASRRLEYSNQPQHF. The V call is TRBV28, the J call TRBJ1-5; D gene unclear. The CDR3 consists of 15 residues. V shed 6 bases and J shed 0 bases, with 12 bases lying between them. Germline CDR1 and CDR2: MDHEN and SYDVKM.

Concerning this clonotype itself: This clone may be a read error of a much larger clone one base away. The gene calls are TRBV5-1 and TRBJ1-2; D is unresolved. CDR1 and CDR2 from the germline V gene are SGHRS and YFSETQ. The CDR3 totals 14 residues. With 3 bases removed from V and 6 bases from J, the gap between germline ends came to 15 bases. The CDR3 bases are TGCGCCAGCAGCTCGGAATTGGGCCAGCATGGCTACACCTTC. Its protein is CASSSELGQHGYTF.

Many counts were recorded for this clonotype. The CDR3 coding sequence is TGCGCCAGCAAAAGGAGAGATGGGACTAGCGGGAGAGGGACAGATACGCAGTATTTT. The encoded protein is CASKRRDGTSGRGTDTQYF. The J gene is TRBJ2-3, the V gene TRBV5-1, with 14 bases fitting TRBD2. Looked up from germline, CDR1 is SGHRS and CDR2 is YFSETQ. Trimming removed 6 bases from V and 3 bases from J; junction bases left unmatched: 15. The CDR3 is 19 amino acids.

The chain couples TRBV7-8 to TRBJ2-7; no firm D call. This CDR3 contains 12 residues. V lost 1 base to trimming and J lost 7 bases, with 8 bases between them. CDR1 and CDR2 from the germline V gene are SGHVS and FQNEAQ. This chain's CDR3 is CASSLGLREQYF. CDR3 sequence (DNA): TGTGCCAGCAGCTTAGGGTTGAGGGAGCAGTACTTC.

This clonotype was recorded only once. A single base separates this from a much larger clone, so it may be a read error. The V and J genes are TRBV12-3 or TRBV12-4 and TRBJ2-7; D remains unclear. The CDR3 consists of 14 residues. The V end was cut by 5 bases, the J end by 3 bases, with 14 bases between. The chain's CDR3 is CASSEIHRNYEQYF. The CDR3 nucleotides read TGTGCCAGCAGTGAAATTCACAGAAACTACGAGCAGTACTTC.

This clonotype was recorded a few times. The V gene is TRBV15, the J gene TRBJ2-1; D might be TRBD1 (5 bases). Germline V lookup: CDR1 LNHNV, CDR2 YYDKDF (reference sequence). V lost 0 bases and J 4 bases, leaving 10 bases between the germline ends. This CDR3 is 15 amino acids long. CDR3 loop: CATSRDPTGYNEQFF. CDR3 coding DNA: TGTGCCACCAGCAGAGATCCTACAGGATACAATGAGCAGTTCTTC.

CDR3 residues: CASSQQLSGANVLTF. The CDR3 DNA sequence: TGTGCCAGCAGCCAACAACTCTCTGGGGCCAACGTCCTGACTTTC. The V gene is TRBV7-6, the J gene TRBJ2-6; D is ambiguous. Trimming removed 5 bases from V and 0 bases from J, with 8 bases in between. CDR3 length: 15 residues. Germline V CDR1 and CDR2: SGHVS, FNYEAQ.

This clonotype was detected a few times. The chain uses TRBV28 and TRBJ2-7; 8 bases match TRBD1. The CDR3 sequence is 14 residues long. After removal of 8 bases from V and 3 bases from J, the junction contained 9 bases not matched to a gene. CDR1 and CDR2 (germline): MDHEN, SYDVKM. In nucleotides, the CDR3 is TGTGCCAGCGGCGGGACAGGACCTCGCTACGAGCAGTACTTC. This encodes CASGGTGPRYEQYF.

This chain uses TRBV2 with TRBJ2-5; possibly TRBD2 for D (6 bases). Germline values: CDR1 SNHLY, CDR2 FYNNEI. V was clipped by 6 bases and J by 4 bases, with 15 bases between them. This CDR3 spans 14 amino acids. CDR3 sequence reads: CASRGGSQIETQYF. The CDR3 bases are TGTGCCAGCAGGGGGGGTTCCCAGATAGAGACCCAGTACTTC.

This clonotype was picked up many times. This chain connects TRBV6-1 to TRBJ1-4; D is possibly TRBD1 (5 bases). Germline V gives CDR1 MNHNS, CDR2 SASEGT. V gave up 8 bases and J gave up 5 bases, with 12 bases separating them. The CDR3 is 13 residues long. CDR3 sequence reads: CASGARRNEKLFF. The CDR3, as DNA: TGTGCCAGCGGGGCTAGAAGGAATGAAAAACTGTTTTTT.

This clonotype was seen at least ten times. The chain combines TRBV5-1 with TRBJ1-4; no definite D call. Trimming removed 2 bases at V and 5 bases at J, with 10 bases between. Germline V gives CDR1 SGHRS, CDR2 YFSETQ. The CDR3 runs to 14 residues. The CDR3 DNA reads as TGCGCCAGCAGCTTAGTCGGGGTAAATGAAAAACTGTTTTTT. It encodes CASSLVGVNEKLFF.